This TCR beta chain was found in a study of neurological immune-mediated disorders. Notes on the study in general: Phylogenetic grouping assigned the repertoires of 18 of 34 multiple sclerosis patients to a single cluster of related CDR3 sequences. This cluster may be a repertoire-level signature.

Per sequencing run, 15-18 subjects together gave over 190 million TCR-beta sequences. TCRdb re-called the 5' RACE reads through MiXCR, storing one row per CDR3 protein. The sample holds fewer than 45,000 distinct CDR3 sequences, around 2.5% seen once. Unsorted libraries were prepared from 2 million PBMCs that had been stored at -80 C. At least ten counts were recorded for this clonotype. The antigen is undetermined. CDR1 is LGHNA, CDR2 YSLEER, per germline. V lost 3 bases to trimming and J lost 2 bases, with 10 bases between them. The CDR3 runs 14 residues. This rearrangement joins TRBV4-3 to TRBJ2-5; D gene ambiguous. Sequenced sample: PBMCs. This TCR derives from a man aged 25 to 40 with multiple sclerosis. For the CDR3, the DNA is TGCGCCAGCAGCCACTCGAGCCGGCAAGAGACCCAGTACTTC. Encoded protein: CASSHSSRQETQYF.